This is a list of T cell receptor beta chains from one sample in a study of PD-L1 blockade in urothelial cancer. The repertoire was sequenced with immunoSEQ multiplex PCR; TCRdb's copy has only in-frame clones and lacks some. The sample has approximately 90,000 clones; roughly 89% are singletons. The material was PBMCs, obtained around atezolizumab (anti-PD-L1) treatment. Receptor source: a man between 60 and 75 years old with urothelial cancer. CDR3s include the opening cysteine and the closing phenylalanine or tryptophan. A D gene is named only where the DNA matches it firmly. Only part of the rows carry a size: once, few, many, or a class if the clone is expanded.

J gene,D gene,clone size,V gene,CDR3 DNA,CDR3 protein
TRBJ2-7,TRBD1,once,TRBV5-4,TGTGCCAGCAGCTTATCTGCCGGGACAGGATCGTACGAGCAGTACTTC,CASSLSAGTGSYEQYF
TRBJ2-3,NA,NA,TRBV7-7,TGTGCCAGCAGCTTTAGCGCGGGCACAGATACGCAGTATTTT,CASSFSAGTDTQYF
TRBJ1-4,TRBD1,NA,TRBV19,TGTGCCAGTCGCTATTCCGGGACAGTGAGTGAAAAACTGTTTTTT,CASRYSGTVSEKLFF
TRBJ2-7,TRBD1,NA,TRBV29-1,TGCAGCGTTGACGAGGGGACAGGGAGTATCGACGAGCAGTACTTC,CSVDEGTGSIDEQYF
TRBJ1-2,NA,NA,TRBV28,TGTGCCAGCATGCTGGGGGCTTTTGGCTACACCTTC,CASMLGAFGYTF
TRBJ2-7,TRBD1,NA,TRBV19,TGTGCCAGTAGACCGGGACAGGGTACCTACGAGCAGTACTTC,CASRPGQGTYEQYF
TRBJ1-2,TRBD1,NA,TRBV19,TGTGCCAGTAGGCCAGGGGGCGCTTCTAGCTCTGGCTACACCTTC,CASRPGGASSSGYTF
TRBJ2-3,TRBD2,NA,TRBV6-1,TGTGCCAGCAGTGAACTACGAGGTGGGCGACTAGCGGGGATCACAGATACGCAGTATTTT,CASSELRGGRLAGITDTQYF
TRBJ1-1,TRBD1,NA,TRBV27,TGTGCCAGCAGTTTATCGACGGGACAGGGTCACAATGAAGCTTTCTTT,CASSLSTGQGHNEAFF
TRBJ1-2,NA,NA,TRBV6-6,TGTGCCACCAATTCAAGGCAGGGGCTAGCATCCACCTTC,CATNSRQGLASTF
TRBJ2-7,NA,NA,TRBV19,TGTGCCAGTAGTGACCCTAGGGGTTCCTACGAGCAGTACTTC,CASSDPRGSYEQYF
TRBJ1-1,NA,NA,TRBV5-5,TGTGCCAGCAGCTTGCGGGATAACACTGAAGCTTTCTTT,CASSLRDNTEAFF
TRBJ2-7,NA,NA,TRBV7-9,TGTGCCAGCAGCCCCCAGTCCTACGAGCAGTACTTC,CASSPQSYEQYF
TRBJ2-7,NA,NA,TRBV27,TGTGCCAGCAGGGGACGGGGGAGCTCCTACGAGCAGTACTTC,CASRGRGSSYEQYF
TRBJ2-7,TRBD1,NA,TRBV28,TGTGCCAGCAGCCTCCCGGGACAGCCCCCCTACGAGCAGTACTTC,CASSLPGQPPYEQYF
TRBJ2-1,TRBD2,NA,TRBV15,TGTGCCACCAGCAAAGCGGGAGGGCCTGTTGAGCAGTTCTTC,CATSKAGGPVEQFF
TRBJ2-2,NA,NA,TRBV10-3,TGTGCCATCAGTGGGATGAGGCAGGGAAACACCGGGGAGCTGTTTTTT,CAISGMRQGNTGELFF
TRBJ1-1,NA,NA,TRBV15,TGTGCCACCAGCAGAGGGACAGACTTGAACACTGAAGCTTTCTTT,CATSRGTDLNTEAFF
TRBJ2-7,TRBD2,once,TRBV2,TGTGCCAGCCGAGACCTTACCGGGACTAGCGGGAGTTGGGGTGACGAGCAGTACTTC,CASRDLTGTSGSWGDEQYF
TRBJ2-5,NA,NA,TRBV7-8,TGTGCCAGCAGCTTAGCGGGGCCCCAAGAGACCCAGTACTTC,CASSLAGPQETQYF
TRBJ2-2,NA,NA,TRBV19,TGTGCCAGTAGTCCTACTTCCGGGACACCCTACGGGGAGCTGTTTTTT,CASSPTSGTPYGELFF
TRBJ1-2,NA,NA,TRBV12-2,TGTGCAAGTCGCTTTGGTAGGGGGCGGAAACATGGCTACACCTTC,CASRFGRGRKHGYTF
TRBJ2-3,TRBD1,NA,TRBV5-1,TGCGCCAGCAGCTTGGGGGGACAGGGTCCAGATACGCAGTATTTT,CASSLGGQGPDTQYF
TRBJ2-3,NA,NA,TRBV9,TGTGCCAGCAGCGTACTAGTGTCAGATACGCAGTATTTT,CASSVLVSDTQYF
TRBJ2-2,NA,NA,TRBV7-9,TGTGCCAGCAGCTTCGGTTTCACCGGGGAGCTGTTTTTT,CASSFGFTGELFF
TRBJ2-4,TRBD1,NA,TRBV5-1,TGCGCCAGCAGCCCCGGACAGGGGGCGACTGGCCAAAACATTCAGTACTTC,CASSPGQGATGQNIQYF
TRBJ1-2,TRBD1,NA,TRBV9,TGTGCCAGCAGCGTAGGCGGGACAGGGAACTATGGCTACACCTTC,CASSVGGTGNYGYTF
TRBJ2-3,TRBD2,NA,TRBV29-1,TGCAGCGTTGGACTAGCGGGGGATAGCACAGATACGCAGTATTTT,CSVGLAGDSTDTQYF
TRBJ1-1,NA,NA,TRBV5-1,TGCGCCAGCAGTTCAACAGGGCGCACTGAAGCTTTCTTT,CASSSTGRTEAFF
TRBJ2-3,TRBD1,NA,TRBV28,TGTGCCAGTTCCATCCGGACAGGGGTAAATACGCAGTATTTT,CASSIRTGVNTQYF
TRBJ2-3,NA,NA,TRBV4-3,TGCGCCAGCAGCCAACTAGTCAATTCCGATACGCAGTATTTT,CASSQLVNSDTQYF
TRBJ2-7,TRBD1,few,TRBV7-2,TGTGCCAGCAGCTCTAGGGGGCAGGGGTCGGTATACGAGCAGTACTTC,CASSSRGQGSVYEQYF
TRBJ2-2,TRBD2,NA,TRBV9,TGTGCCAGCAGCGTAAGCGCGGGGGGGCCGGACACCGGGGAGCTGTTTTTT,CASSVSAGGPDTGELFF
TRBJ2-5,NA,NA,TRBV28,TGTGCCAGCAGTGGGGGCGGACAAATACAAGAGACCCAGTACTTC,CASSGGGQIQETQYF
TRBJ2-7,TRBD2,once,TRBV5-1,TGCGCCAGCATGGCGGGAGAATTGGGGGAGCAGTACTTC,CASMAGELGEQYF
TRBJ2-3,TRBD2,NA,TRBV6-5,TGTGCCACCGGGGGGGCGGCAAGCACAGATACGCAGTATTTT,CATGGAASTDTQYF
TRBJ1-1,NA,NA,TRBV15,TGTGCCACCAGCAGAGATCGAGAGAACACTGAAGCTTTCTTT,CATSRDRENTEAFF
TRBJ1-5,NA,NA,TRBV2,TGTGCCAGCGCCGCGGGGCCGCACTTAAGCAATCAGCCCCAGCATTTT,CASAAGPHLSNQPQHF
TRBJ2-3,TRBD2,NA,TRBV10-3,TGTGCCATCAGCGAAAGCGGGGCACGCACAGATACGCAGTATTTT,CAISESGARTDTQYF
TRBJ1-2,TRBD1,NA,TRBV7-2,TGTGCCAGCAGCTTGCTAACAGGGGGTCGGGGCTACACCTTC,CASSLLTGGRGYTF
TRBJ1-1,TRBD1,NA,TRBV30,TGTGCCTGGAGTGTCGACCGCGGGACAGGGACCACTGAAGCTTTCTTT,CAWSVDRGTGTTEAFF
TRBJ1-2,NA,NA,TRBV28,TGTGCCAGCAGGACTACAGGGAACTATGGCTACACCTTC,CASRTTGNYGYTF
TRBJ2-1,TRBD2,few,TRBV9,TGTGCCAGCAGCGCGAGCGGGGGGGGATACAATGAGCAGTTCTTC,CASSASGGGYNEQFF
TRBJ2-6,NA,NA,TRBV10-3,TGTGCCATCAGTAACTACTCTGGGGCCAACGTCCTGACTTTC,CAISNYSGANVLTF
TRBJ2-7,TRBD1,NA,TRBV19,TGTGCCAGTAGTATTTTTGGGACAGGGGCGGACTCCTACGAGCAGTACTTC,CASSIFGTGADSYEQYF
TRBJ2-7,TRBD2,NA,TRBV7-2,TGTGCCAGCAGCTTCACCTCACTAGCGGGAGGGCCCAACGAGCAGTACTTC,CASSFTSLAGGPNEQYF
TRBJ2-3,TRBD1,NA,TRBV25-1,TGTGCCAGCAGTGGATGGGGACAGACAGATACGCAGTATTTT,CASSGWGQTDTQYF
TRBJ2-7,NA,NA,TRBV27,TGTGCCAGCAGTTTAAATCAGGGTGGCCCCTACGAGCAGTACTTC,CASSLNQGGPYEQYF
TRBJ2-7,NA,NA,TRBV10-3,TGTGCCATCAGTGAGTCGGGGGGCTACGAGCAGTACTTC,CAISESGGYEQYF
TRBJ2-1,NA,NA,TRBV12-2,TGTGCAAGTCGCTCCGGGACTAGCGGGCACAATGAGCAGTTCTTC,CASRSGTSGHNEQFF
TRBJ2-7,NA,few,TRBV5-1,TGCGCCAGCAGCTTGGCCAGCAGGGCGGCCTACGAGCAGTACTTC,CASSLASRAAYEQYF
TRBJ1-5,NA,NA,TRBV7-9,TGTGCCAGCAGCTTTTCCGGGGGCAATCAGCCCCAGCATTTT,CASSFSGGNQPQHF
TRBJ1-1,TRBD1,NA,TRBV7-9,TGTGCCAGCAGCTCCCTACAGGGGGGAGCTTTCTTT,CASSSLQGGAFF